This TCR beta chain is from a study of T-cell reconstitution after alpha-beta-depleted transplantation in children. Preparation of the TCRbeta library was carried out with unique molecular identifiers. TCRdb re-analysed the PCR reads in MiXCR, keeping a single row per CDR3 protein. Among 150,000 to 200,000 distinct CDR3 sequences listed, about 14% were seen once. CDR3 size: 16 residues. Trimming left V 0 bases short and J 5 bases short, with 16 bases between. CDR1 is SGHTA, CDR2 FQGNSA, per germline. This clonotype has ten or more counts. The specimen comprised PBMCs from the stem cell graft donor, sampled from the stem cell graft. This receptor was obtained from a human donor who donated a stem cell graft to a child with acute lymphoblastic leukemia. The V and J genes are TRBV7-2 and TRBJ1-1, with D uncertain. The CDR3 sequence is CASSLAPRSGGTEAFF. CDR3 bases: TGTGCCAGCAGCTTAGCGCCACGATCGGGCGGGACTGAAGCTTTCTTT.